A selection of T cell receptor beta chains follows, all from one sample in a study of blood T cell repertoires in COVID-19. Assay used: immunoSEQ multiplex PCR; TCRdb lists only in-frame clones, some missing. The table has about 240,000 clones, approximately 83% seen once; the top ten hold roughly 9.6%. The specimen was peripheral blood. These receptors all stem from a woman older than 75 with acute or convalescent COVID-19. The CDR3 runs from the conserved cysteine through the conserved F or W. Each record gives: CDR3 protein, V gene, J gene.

CDR3: CASSPTGSVNQPQHF
V: TRBV6-5
J: TRBJ1-5

CDR3: CASSERQGFMNTEAFF
V: TRBV6-1
J: TRBJ1-1

CDR3: CASSLEAAIAYEQYF
V: TRBV5-4
J: TRBJ2-7

CDR3: CASSLSPPGVNTEAFF
V: TRBV27
J: TRBJ1-1

CDR3: CSARGQGTNSPLHF
V: TRBV29-1
J: TRBJ1-6

CDR3: CASRWTDMNTEAFF
V: TRBV5-1
J: TRBJ1-1

CDR3: CASSLVGGGPYNEQFF
V: TRBV5-1
J: TRBJ2-1

CDR3: CASSGPRQGRTNYGYTF
V: TRBV5-4
J: TRBJ1-2

CDR3: CASGRGGGVEKLFF
V: TRBV12-5
J: TRBJ1-4

CDR3: CASSFAAGPSYEQYF
V: TRBV11-3
J: TRBJ2-7

CDR3: CASSIQGLYGYTF
V: TRBV19
J: TRBJ1-2

CDR3: CASSQDVGQTYNEQFF
V: TRBV3-1/TRBV3-2
J: TRBJ2-1

CDR3: CASSQAPPTGSSYNSPLHF
V: TRBV4-1
J: TRBJ1-6

CDR3: CATSRDSPGGGGYNEQFF
V: TRBV15
J: TRBJ2-1

CDR3: CASRGSGTEQYF
V: TRBV2
J: TRBJ2-7

CDR3: CASSLSGRGTDTQYF
V: TRBV11-2
J: TRBJ2-3

CDR3: CATSDPRRPADTQYF
V: TRBV24-1
J: TRBJ2-3

CDR3: CASSRYRAYEQYF
V: TRBV6-1
J: TRBJ2-7

CDR3: CASSLVVAGPGTGELFF
V: TRBV5-4
J: TRBJ2-2

CDR3: CASSRGTGKRSSYNEQFF
V: TRBV3-1/TRBV3-2
J: TRBJ2-1

CDR3: CASSQETSPAGANVLTF
V: TRBV4-2
J: TRBJ2-6

CDR3: CAISTGDGSYEQYF
V: TRBV10-3
J: TRBJ2-7

CDR3: CASSERGGGGLTEAFF
V: TRBV6-1
J: TRBJ1-1

CDR3: CASSQYGGGYNSPLHF
V: TRBV3-1/TRBV3-2
J: TRBJ1-6

CDR3: CASSLRFASGGRGTQYF
V: TRBV28
J: TRBJ2-3

CDR3: CASSSGTVSGNTIYF
V: TRBV9
J: TRBJ1-3

CDR3: CASRTDNQPQHF
V: TRBV9
J: TRBJ1-5

CDR3: CASSKAGPGGTQYF
V: TRBV19
J: TRBJ2-5

CDR3: CASSYSPGGGQPQHF
V: TRBV6-5
J: TRBJ1-5

CDR3: CASSPQGRSYEQYF
V: TRBV5-1
J: TRBJ2-7

CDR3: CASSLLSGANTGELFF
V: TRBV5-6
J: TRBJ2-2

CDR3: CASSPSGVSNTEAFF
V: TRBV9
J: TRBJ1-1

CDR3: CASSKAGFGNTIYF
V: TRBV21-1
J: TRBJ1-3

CDR3: CASDGQGSLNYGYTF
V: TRBV19
J: TRBJ1-2

CDR3: CASRPQGTGGYTF
V: TRBV2
J: TRBJ1-2

CDR3: CASSVAGQGKGNTIYF
V: TRBV9
J: TRBJ1-3

CDR3: CASSLAGKPGNTIYF
V: TRBV5-6
J: TRBJ1-3

CDR3: CASSPPGQTNTEAFF
V: TRBV18
J: TRBJ1-1

CDR3: CASSEEDRGGANEQFF
V: TRBV2
J: TRBJ2-1

CDR3: CASSEPYRNTEAFF
V: TRBV6-2/TRBV6-3
J: TRBJ1-1

CDR3: CASRMSGQGTPLHF
V: TRBV6-5
J: TRBJ1-6